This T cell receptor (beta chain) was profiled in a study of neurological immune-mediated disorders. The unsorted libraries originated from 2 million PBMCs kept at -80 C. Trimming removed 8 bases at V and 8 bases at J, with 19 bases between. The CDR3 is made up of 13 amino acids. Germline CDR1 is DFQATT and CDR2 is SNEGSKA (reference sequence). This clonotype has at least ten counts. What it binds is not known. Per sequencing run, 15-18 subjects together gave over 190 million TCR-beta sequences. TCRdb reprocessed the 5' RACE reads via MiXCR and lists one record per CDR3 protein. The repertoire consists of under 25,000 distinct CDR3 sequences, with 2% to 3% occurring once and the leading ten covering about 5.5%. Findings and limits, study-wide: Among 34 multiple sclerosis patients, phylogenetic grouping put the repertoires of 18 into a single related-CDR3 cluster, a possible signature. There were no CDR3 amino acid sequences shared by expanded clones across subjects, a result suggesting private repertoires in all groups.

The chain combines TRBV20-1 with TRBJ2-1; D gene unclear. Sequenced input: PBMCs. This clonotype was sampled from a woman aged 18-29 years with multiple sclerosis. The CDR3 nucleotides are TGCAGTTATCAGACTGTGGGATTCGATGAGCAGTTCTTC. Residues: CSYQTVGFDEQFF.